A selection of T cell receptor beta chains follows, all from one sample in a study of cytomegalovirus exposure and HLA in healthy donors. Assay: immunoSEQ multiplex PCR; the TCRdb copy retains only in-frame clones and omits some. This sample has more than 95,000 clones; over 70% occur once, and the top ten carry 3.5% to 4.5%. The sequenced sample consisted of PBMCs. Receptor source: a man younger than 30 in good health and CMV-seropositive. CDR3s include the opening cysteine and the closing phenylalanine or tryptophan. The D gene is left open where the match is weak. Only part of the rows carry a size: once, few, many, or a class if the clone is expanded.

>-|TRBJ1-1|-|TRBV30
CASNLRGNTEAFF
TGTGCCTCTAATCTCAGAGGGAATACTGAAGCTTTCTTT
>-|TRBJ1-1|-|TRBV30
CAWMSASAGNTEAFF
TGTGCCTGGATGTCGGCGAGCGCGGGGAACACTGAAGCTTTCTTT
>-|TRBJ2-5|TRBD1|TRBV6-1
CASSDPGQGYETQYF
TGTGCCAGCAGTGACCCGGGACAGGGGTACGAGACCCAGTACTTC
>-|TRBJ1-5|-|TRBV15
CATSRDWGAQHF
TGTGCCACCAGCAGAGATTGGGGGGCCCAGCATTTT
>-|TRBJ1-4|-|TRBV7-2
CASSLVVFGEKLFF
TGTGCCAGCAGCTTAGTGGTTTTCGGTGAAAAACTGTTTTTT
>few|TRBJ1-4|TRBD1|TRBV19
CASSPMTGSGEKLFF
TGTGCCAGTAGTCCGATGACAGGGTCTGGTGAAAAACTGTTTTTT
>-|TRBJ2-7|TRBD1|TRBV6-5
CATIRQGASEQYF
TGTGCCACCATAAGACAGGGGGCCAGCGAGCAGTACTTC
>few|TRBJ1-6|TRBD1|TRBV6-6
CASSYSDRDGNSPLHF
TGTGCCAGCAGTTACTCCGACAGGGACGGCAATTCACCCCTCCACTTT
>-|TRBJ1-6|-|TRBV7-8
CASSFGMNNSPLHF
TGTGCCAGCAGCTTCGGTATGAATAATTCACCCCTCCACTTT
>few|TRBJ1-1|-|TRBV6-6
CASSSSQGTEAFF
TGTGCCAGCAGTTCCAGCCAGGGCACTGAAGCTTTCTTT
>few|TRBJ2-7|-|TRBV11-2
CASSLVYGGSYEQYF
TGTGCCAGCAGCTTAGTGTACGGGGGCTCCTACGAGCAGTACTTC
>-|TRBJ2-3|TRBD2|TRBV7-6
CASSLRISGSWTDTQYF
TGTGCCAGCAGCTTAAGGATCAGCGGGAGTTGGACAGATACGCAGTATTTT
>-|TRBJ1-1|-|TRBV5-1
CASSLIGNLAAEAFF
TGCGCCAGCAGCTTGATCGGAAATCTTGCGGCTGAAGCTTTCTTT
>-|TRBJ2-7|-|TRBV11-2
CASSLDLGYYEQYF
TGTGCCAGCAGCTTAGATCTCGGGTACTACGAGCAGTACTTC
>-|TRBJ1-5|-|TRBV7-2
CASSFGANQPQHF
TGTGCCAGCAGCTTCGGTGCAAATCAGCCCCAGCATTTT
>-|TRBJ2-1|TRBD2|TRBV7-2
CASSSRRTSGNKFF
TGTGCCAGCAGCTCAAGGCGGACTAGCGGGAATAAGTTCTTC
>-|TRBJ2-7|-|TRBV23-1
CASSHPTGGERDSSEQYF
TGCGCCAGCAGTCATCCTACAGGGGGGGAACGGGACTCATCCGAGCAGTACTTC
>-|TRBJ1-4|TRBD1|TRBV15
CATSTTGGQVGPRGTNEKLFF
TGTGCCACCAGCACAACTGGTGGACAGGTTGGTCCAAGGGGAACTAATGAAAAACTGTTTTTT
>-|TRBJ1-2|TRBD1|TRBV27
CASSLQGAPYGYTF
TGTGCCAGCAGTTTGCAGGGGGCCCCATATGGCTACACCTTC
>-|TRBJ2-2|-|TRBV7-9
CASSSRGGPGELFF
TGTGCCAGCAGCTCCCGGGGTGGTCCCGGGGAGCTGTTTTTT
>-|TRBJ2-7|TRBD1|TRBV10-2
CASSEGQGSSVEQYF
TGCGCCAGCAGTGAGGGACAGGGATCTTCTGTCGAGCAGTACTTC
>-|TRBJ2-2|-|TRBV5-4
CASSLPGTNTGELFF
TGTGCCAGCAGCTTGCCAGGGACAAACACCGGGGAGCTGTTTTTT
>-|TRBJ2-1|-|TRBV5-1
CASSVDWYNEQFF
TGCGCCAGCAGCGTGGACTGGTACAATGAGCAGTTCTTC
>-|TRBJ1-2|-|TRBV30
CAWSLDGGYTF
TGTGCCTGGAGTCTCGACGGGGGCTACACCTTC
>few|TRBJ2-7|-|TRBV25-1
CASSETGYEQYF
TGTGCCAGCAGTGAAACAGGCTACGAGCAGTACTTC
>-|TRBJ1-1|TRBD1|TRBV7-9
CASSLGGQGREAFF
TGTGCCAGCAGCTTGGGGGGACAGGGAAGAGAAGCTTTCTTT
>-|TRBJ2-3|-|TRBV6-1
CASSIRGIGDTQYF
TGTGCCAGCAGTATCAGGGGCATTGGAGATACGCAGTATTTT
>-|TRBJ1-5|-|TRBV2
CASSETPGHSNQPQHF
TGTGCCAGCAGTGAGACACCCGGTCATAGCAATCAGCCCCAGCATTTT
>-|TRBJ2-5|TRBD1|TRBV11-1
CASSLGSGTGMQTQYF
TGTGCCAGCAGCTTAGGTTCGGGGACAGGGATGCAGACCCAGTACTTC
>-|TRBJ2-3|-|TRBV29-1
CSVTRDLTDTQYF
TGCAGCGTAACCCGGGACTTAACAGATACGCAGTATTTT
>-|TRBJ2-5|-|TRBV7-2
CASSLAGGALETQYF
TGTGCCAGCAGCTTAGCGGGGGGGGCGCTGGAGACCCAGTACTTC
>-|TRBJ2-1|TRBD2|TRBV2
CASSEEREKQFF
TGTGCCAGCAGTGAGGAGCGGGAGAAGCAGTTCTTC
>-|TRBJ1-6|-|TRBV30
CAWNRDSPLHF
TGTGCCTGGAACAGGGATTCACCCCTCCACTTT
>-|TRBJ1-5|-|TRBV6-5
CASSYFRGNGLGPQHF
TGTGCCAGCAGTTACTTTAGGGGAAACGGCTTGGGGCCCCAGCATTTT
>-|TRBJ2-1|-|TRBV4-3
CASSQVAGKLSYNEQFF
TGCGCCAGCAGCCAAGTGGCCGGGAAGCTATCCTACAATGAGCAGTTCTTC
>-|TRBJ2-7|TRBD1|TRBV12-5
CASGLVIADRGYEQYF
TGTGCTAGTGGTTTGGTAATAGCGGACAGGGGTTACGAGCAGTACTTC
>-|TRBJ2-7|TRBD2|TRBV19
CASSRTSGFYEQYF
TGTGCCAGTAGCCGGACTAGCGGGTTCTACGAGCAGTACTTC
>-|TRBJ2-1|TRBD1|TRBV7-9
CASSFSPQGDNNEQFF
TGTGCCAGCAGCTTTTCCCCACAGGGGGATAACAATGAGCAGTTCTTC
>few|TRBJ1-3|TRBD1|TRBV7-8
CASRGGALSGNTIYF
TGTGCCAGCAGAGGGGGCGCTCTCTCTGGAAACACCATATATTTT
>few|TRBJ1-5|-|TRBV7-8
CASSSLFRPPLFQHF
TGTGCCAGCAGCTCTCTCTTCAGGCCCCCCTTGTTCCAGCATTTT
>-|TRBJ1-1|-|TRBV7-8
CASSPRVEAFF
TGTGCCAGCAGCCCCCGGGTTGAAGCTTTCTTT
>-|TRBJ2-3|-|TRBV29-1
CSVEVQGLSTDTQYF
TGCAGCGTTGAGGTTCAGGGGCTAAGCACAGATACGCAGTATTTT
>-|TRBJ1-2|TRBD1|TRBV10-3
CAISDRTGVGVNYGYTF
TGTGCCATCAGTGACCGGACAGGGGTTGGGGTTAACTATGGCTACACCTTC